The rows below give T cell receptor beta chains drawn from one sample of a study of cytomegalovirus exposure and HLA in healthy donors. Assay used: immunoSEQ multiplex PCR; TCRdb lists only in-frame clones, some missing. This repertoire shows approximately 120,000 clones, about 68% found once; its top ten account for 3.5% to 4.5%. The source material was PBMCs. The receptor set was obtained from a man aged 40-55 years in good health and CMV-seropositive. The CDR3 runs from the conserved cysteine through the conserved F or W. The order of the fields is V gene, CDR3 length, CDR3 protein.

>TRBV6-5|15
CASSRGQSVNQPQHF
>TRBV19|15
CASSIARVTNQPQHF
>TRBV5-5|13
CASINGVRDEQFF
>TRBV6-1|13
CASSDRGGETQYF
>TRBV7-6|12
CASSSGPYEQYF
>TRBV2|16
CASSGDSGASYNEQFF
>TRBV11-3|15
CASSKAGGSYNEQFF
>TRBV7-9|12
CASSPVSDTQYF
>TRBV12-5|14
CASGLQGATFGYTF
>TRBV27|16
CASSPQGFDRGYEQYF
>TRBV6-1|18
CASSEAGQAVFTYNEQFF
>TRBV5-1|13
CASRSGATDTQYF
>TRBV4-3|17
CASSQESTGGRADTQYF
>TRBV21-1|17
CASSNHRLAANTGELFF
>TRBV19|13
CASSRQGDTEAFF
>TRBV10-3|17
CAISDPPTTSGRNEQYF
>TRBV4-3|15
CASSHRGRAAGELFF
>TRBV5-4|15
CASSLDPGSSYEQYF
>TRBV6-6|15
CASSYGTGTYNEQFF
>TRBV7-8|14
CASSRLANTGELFF
>TRBV27|16
CASSLPGTSGYNEQFF
>TRBV5-4|13
CASSADSYTEAFF
>TRBV6-6|16
CASSYGPTERTDTQYF
>TRBV18|18
CASSPPSTSGSGWNEQFF
>TRBV5-8|14
CASSLDRGDEKLFF
>TRBV7-8|14
CASSLANRNYGYTF
>TRBV2|15
CASSQNRGNNEKLFF
>TRBV2|13
CASSDTGDYGYTF
>TRBV6-5|14
CTVSSGGNQETQYF
>TRBV27|14
CASSLYTGETEAFF
>TRBV4-1|14
CASSLQRTYYEQYF